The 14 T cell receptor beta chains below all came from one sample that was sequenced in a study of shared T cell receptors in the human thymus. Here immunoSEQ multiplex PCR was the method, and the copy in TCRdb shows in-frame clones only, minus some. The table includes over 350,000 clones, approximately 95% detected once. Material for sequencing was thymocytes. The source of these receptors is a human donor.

CDR3 in amino acids: CASSLGWLGTMNTEAFF. Written as DNA, the CDR3 is TGTGCCAGCAGCTTAGGTTGGTTGGGGACGATGAACACTGAAGCTTTCTTT. The chain employs TRBV11-2 and TRBJ1-1, with D possibly being TRBD1 (5 bases). This CDR3 has 17 residues. V was pared by 1 base and J by 0 bases, with 15 bases between. In germline, CDR1 is SGHAT, CDR2 FQNNGV.

This CDR3 is CASRQPGHLGNTIYF. DNA for the CDR3: TGTGCCAGCAGGCAACCGGGACACTTAGGAAACACCATATATTTT. V is TRBV2 and J is TRBJ1-3; weak D call: TRBD1 (6 bases). Trimming left V 6 bases short and J 4 bases short, with 16 bases between. The CDR3 runs 15 residues. Germline CDR1 SNHLY, CDR2 FYNNEI. Looking up the rest from reference TRBV2 and TRBJ1-3 gives the full variable domain: EPEVTQTPSHQVTQMGQEVILRCVPISNHLYFYWYRQILGQKVEFLVSFYNNEISEKSEIFDDQFSVERPDGSNFTLKIRSTKLEDSAMYFCASRQPGHLGNTIYFGEGSWLTVV.

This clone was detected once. CDR3 bases: TGTGCCAGCAGCGCACAGGGGGCGAACACCGGGGAGCTGTTTTTT. Translation: CASSAQGANTGELFF. The chain is built from TRBV14 and TRBJ2-2; 8 bases agree with TRBD1. The germline V gene encodes CDR1 SGHDN and CDR2 FVKESK. This CDR3 is built from 15 residues. The junction had 2 bases not matched to a gene; V was cut back by 5 bases and J by 0 bases. Full variable domain (remainder filled in from reference TRBV14 and TRBJ2-2): EAGVTQFPSHSVIEKGQTVTLRCDPISGHDNLYWYRRVMGKEIKFLLHFVKESKQDESGMPNNRFLAERTGGTYSTLKVQPAELEDSGVYFCASSAQGANTGELFFGEGSRLTVL.

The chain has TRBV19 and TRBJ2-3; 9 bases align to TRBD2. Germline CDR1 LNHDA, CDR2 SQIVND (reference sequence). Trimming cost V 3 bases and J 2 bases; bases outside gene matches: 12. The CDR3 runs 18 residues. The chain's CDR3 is CASSIPHSGSGYTDTQYF. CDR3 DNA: TGTGCCAGTAGTATCCCCCATAGCGGGAGCGGGTACACAGATACGCAGTATTTT.

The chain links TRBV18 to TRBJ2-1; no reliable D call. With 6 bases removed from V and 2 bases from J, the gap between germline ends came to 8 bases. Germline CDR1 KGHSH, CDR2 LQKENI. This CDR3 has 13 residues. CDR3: CASSPGPYNEQFF. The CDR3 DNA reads TGTGCCAGCTCTCCAGGACCCTACAATGAGCAGTTCTTC.

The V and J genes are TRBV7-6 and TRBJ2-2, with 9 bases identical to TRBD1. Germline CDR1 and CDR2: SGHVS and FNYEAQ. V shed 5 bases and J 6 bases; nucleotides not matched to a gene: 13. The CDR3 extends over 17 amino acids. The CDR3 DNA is TGTGCCAGCAGCCCTAGATGGGGACAGGGTTATTCCGGGGAGCTGTTTTTT. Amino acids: CASSPRWGQGYSGELFF.

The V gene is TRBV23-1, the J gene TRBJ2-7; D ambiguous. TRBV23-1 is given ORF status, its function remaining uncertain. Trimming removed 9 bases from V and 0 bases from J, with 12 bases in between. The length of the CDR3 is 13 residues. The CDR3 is CARNNWNSYEQYF. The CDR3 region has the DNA TGCGCCAGGAACAACTGGAACTCCTACGAGCAGTACTTC.

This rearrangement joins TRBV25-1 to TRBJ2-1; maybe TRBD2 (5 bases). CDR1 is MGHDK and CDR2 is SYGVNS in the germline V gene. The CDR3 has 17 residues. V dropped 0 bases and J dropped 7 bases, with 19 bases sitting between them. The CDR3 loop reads CASSEYGKDRRWNEQFF. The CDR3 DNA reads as TGTGCCAGCAGTGAATACGGGAAGGACCGACGGTGGAATGAGCAGTTCTTC.

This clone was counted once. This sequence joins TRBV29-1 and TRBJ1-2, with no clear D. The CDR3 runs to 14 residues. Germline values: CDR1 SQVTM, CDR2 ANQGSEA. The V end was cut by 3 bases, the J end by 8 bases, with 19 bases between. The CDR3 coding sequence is TGCAGCGTTGAGGAAAAGGCCAACCTCGGGGGCTACACCTTC. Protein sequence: CSVEEKANLGGYTF.

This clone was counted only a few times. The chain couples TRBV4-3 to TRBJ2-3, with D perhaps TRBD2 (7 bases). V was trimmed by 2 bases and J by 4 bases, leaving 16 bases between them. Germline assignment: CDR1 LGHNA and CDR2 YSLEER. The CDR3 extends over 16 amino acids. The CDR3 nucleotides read TGCGCCAGCAGCCAACGGGCGGGAGAGGGGGCAGATACGCAGTATTTT. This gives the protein CASSQRAGEGADTQYF.

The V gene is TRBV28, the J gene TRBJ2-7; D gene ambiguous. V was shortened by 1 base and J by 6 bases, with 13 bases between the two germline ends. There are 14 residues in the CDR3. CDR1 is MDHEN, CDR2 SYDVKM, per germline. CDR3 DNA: TGTGCCAGCAGTTTATCCGGACCCCCCGGCGAGCAGTACTTC. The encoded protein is CASSLSGPPGEQYF.

The CDR3 is CASSRAGDGNEKLFF. CDR3 nucleotides: TGTGCCAGCAGCCGCGCTGGAGACGGGAATGAAAAACTGTTTTTT. The chain recombines TRBV6-5 with TRBJ1-4; D remains unclear. The CDR3 consists of 15 residues. Germline V gene sequence: CDR1 MNHEY, CDR2 SVGAGI. Trimming removed 6 bases at V and 5 bases at J, with 16 bases between.

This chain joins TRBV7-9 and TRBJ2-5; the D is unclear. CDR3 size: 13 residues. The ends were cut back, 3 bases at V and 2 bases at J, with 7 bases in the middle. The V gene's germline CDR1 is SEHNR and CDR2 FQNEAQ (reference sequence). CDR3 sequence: CASSFARQETQYF. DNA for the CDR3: TGTGCCAGCAGCTTTGCCAGACAAGAGACCCAGTACTTC.

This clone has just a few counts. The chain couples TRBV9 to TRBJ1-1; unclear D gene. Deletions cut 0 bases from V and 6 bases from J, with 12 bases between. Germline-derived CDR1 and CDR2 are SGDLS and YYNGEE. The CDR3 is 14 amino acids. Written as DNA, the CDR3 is TGTGCCAGCAGCGTAGTCCCGGGCCCGGCTGAAGCTTTCTTT. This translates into CASSVVPGPAEAFF.